This entry features one TCR beta chain sequence. What it binds is unknown. This record comes from a study of cytomegalovirus exposure and HLA in healthy donors. Points from the study as a whole: A link between a missense DCLRE1C variant and TCR beta V- and J-gene trimming emerged from a later analysis.

The PCR contained 60 Vbeta and 13 Jbeta primers. TCRdb's table, derived via immunoSEQ multiplex PCR, lists solely in-frame clones and lacks some. This table holds around 76,000 clones, about two thirds found once. Germline CDR1 and CDR2: MNHEY and SVGAGI. V shed 8 bases, J shed 2 bases, and the junction held 4 bases outside the gene matches. This CDR3 is 14 amino acids long. When sampled, the donors appeared nominally healthy, though they likely had unrecorded immune exposures. V usage is TRBV6-5 and J usage is TRBJ2-2; 8 bases match TRBD1. The sequence was obtained from a man aged 35 to 55 in good health and CMV-seropositive. The sequencing sample was made of PBMCs. The CDR3 here is CASRTGLNTGELFF. CDR3 nucleotides: TGTGCCAGCCGGACAGGGCTTAACACCGGGGAGCTGTTTTTT.